A single sample is the source of the 8 T cell receptor beta chains below, sequenced in a study of spatial heterogeneity in lung cancer. MiXCR, run by TCRdb on the 5' RACE reads, gives a single entry per CDR3 protein. Of over a thousand distinct CDR3 sequences detected, more than 35% appear once; the ten largest clones hold roughly two fifths. Noted time point: sample taken at primary tumor resection. Whole RNA, isolated from tumor, nontumor lung or frozen PBMC, was sequenced without prior sorting. The sequenced sample was PBMCs, obtained at surgery. These receptors all stem from a male donor with early-stage non-small cell lung cancer.

This clonotype has more than one count but fewer than ten. In a library made to pick up alpha chains, this beta chain is a stray read with a size that means little. The chain has TRBV28 and TRBJ2-7; 9 nucleotides align to TRBD2. This CDR3 region has 14 residues. V dropped 6 bases and J dropped 2; count of bases not matched to a gene: 5. CDR1 and CDR2 from the germline V gene are MDHEN and SYDVKM. The CDR3 DNA reads TGTGCCAGCAGACTAGCGGGCATCCCCTACGAGCAGTACTTC. This codes for CASRLAGIPYEQYF.

A word on this clonotype: The size of this beta chain means little, since it is a stray read in a library made for alpha chains. The chain combines TRBV29-1 with TRBJ2-7; 10 bases match TRBD1. The germline CDR1 and CDR2 sequences are SQVTM and ANQGSEA. V lost 8 bases and J lost 5; bases outside the gene matches: 9. This CDR3 has 13 residues. CDR3 in DNA: TGCAGCCCCGCGGCGGGACAGGGGCACGAGCAGTACTTC. Its translation is CSPAAGQGHEQYF.

Regarding this clonotype: The library was designed around alpha chains, so this beta chain is a stray read whose abundance carries little weight. The chain employs TRBV7-2 and TRBJ2-7; D is undetermined. V shed 4 bases and J shed 1 base, with 11 bases lying between them. From germline, CDR1 is SGHTA and CDR2 FQGNSA. This CDR3 comprises 14 residues. The CDR3 region is CASSSSDRSYEQYF. In nucleotides, the CDR3 is TGTGCCAGCAGCTCCTCCGACCGATCCTACGAGCAGTACTTC.

Regarding this clonotype: The library was designed around alpha chains, so this beta chain is a stray read whose abundance carries little weight. The chain uses TRBV7-9 and TRBJ2-7; D is unclear. V gave up 1 base and J gave up 3 bases, with 7 bases separating them. Germline CDR1 SEHNR, CDR2 FQNEAQ (reference sequence). This CDR3 is built from 13 residues. The CDR3, as DNA: TGTGCCAGCAGCTTAGAGGAGCACTACGAGCAGTACTTC. Its translation: CASSLEEHYEQYF. Variable domain in full (rest from reference TRBV7-9 and TRBJ2-7): DTGVSQNPRHKITKRGQNVTFRCDPISEHNRLYWYRQTLGQGPEFLTYFQNEAQLEKSRLLSDRFSAERPKGSFSTLEIQRTEQGDSAMYLCASSLEEHYEQYFGPGTRLTVT.

Note on this clonotype: A library prepared for alpha chains yielded this beta chain as an off-target read; its size is of little meaning. The chain uses TRBV11-2 and TRBJ2-5; D tentatively reads TRBD1 or TRBD2 (6 bases each). Looked up from germline, CDR1 is SGHAT and CDR2 is FQNNGV. The CDR3 is 15 amino acids. V was trimmed by 4 bases and J by 5 bases, leaving 17 bases between them. CDR3 region: CASSSLRGGVETQYF. The DNA for the CDR3 is TGTGCCAGCAGCTCCCTCAGGGGAGGAGTGGAGACCCAGTACTTC.

About this clonotype: This beta chain represents an off-target read in a library built for alpha chains; its size is of limited meaning. The chain carries TRBV5-1 and TRBJ2-5, with D possibly being TRBD1 (5 bases). CDR1 SGHRS and CDR2 YFSETQ come from the germline V gene. The ends were cut back, 0 bases at V and 5 bases at J, with 11 bases in the middle. The length of the CDR3 is 14 residues. CDR3 region: CASSLGGQAETQYF. DNA for the CDR3: TGCGCCAGCAGCTTGGGAGGACAAGCGGAGACCCAGTACTTC.

This clonotype has a handful of counts. In a library made to pick up alpha chains, this beta chain is a stray read with a size that means little. The chain links TRBV5-4 to TRBJ2-5; D may correspond to TRBD1 or TRBD2 (5 bases each). CDR1 and CDR2 from the germline V gene are SGHNT and YYREEE (reference sequence). The CDR3 contains 13 residues. Trimming stripped 0 bases from V and 5 bases from J, with 8 bases between. The CDR3 sequence: CASSLVGDETQYF. The CDR3 DNA sequence: TGTGCCAGCAGCTTGGTAGGGGACGAGACCCAGTACTTC.

This clonotype showed up just a few times. This beta chain is a stray read from a library made for alpha chains; its abundance is not meaningful. V usage is TRBV19 and J usage is TRBJ2-4; 10 nucleotides line up with TRBD2. Germline V gene sequence: CDR1 LNHDA, CDR2 SQIVND (reference sequence). This CDR3 contains 14 residues. Germline trimming cut 9 bases from V and 0 bases from J; bases unmatched to any gene: 2. CDR3 bases: TGTGCCAGCCGACTAGCGGGAGCCAAAAACATTCAGTACTTC. Translation gives CASRLAGAKNIQYF.